Sequencing of this TCR beta chain was carried out in a study of long-term antiretroviral therapy in people with HIV. Notes on the study in general: Clonotypes expanded prior to ART showed repertoire dominance at all sampled time points. Despite increasing after ART, diversity remained lower than that of transplant donor controls.

With respect to this clone: Its antigen is unknown.

This CDR3 has 18 amino acids. CDR1 and CDR2 from the germline V gene are LGHNA and YNFKEQ. Losses at the gene ends were 4 bases for V and 2 bases for J; bases not matched to a gene: 15. With survey level as its setting, the immunoSEQ assay was v3.0. Generated by immunoSEQ multiplex PCR, the TCRdb table keeps only in-frame clones and is missing some. This sample yields about 18,000 clones, of which around 73% are seen a single time; about an eighth belongs to the top ten. Each HIV-infected participant was given treatment in the United States. The samples, holding roughly 0.95-10 million cryopreserved PBMC, were thawed before DNA extraction was carried out.

V usage is TRBV4-2 and J usage is TRBJ2-5, with TRBD2 matching over 8 bases. The TCR sequence derives from a woman aged 45-60 years with HIV. Here the sequenced sample was unsorted PBMCs, taken 0.3 years after starting antiretroviral therapy. CDR3 amino acids: CASSPREVLAGIQETQYF. The CDR3 DNA reads TGTGCCAGCAGCCCCCGAGAAGTATTAGCGGGGATACAAGAGACCCAGTACTTC.